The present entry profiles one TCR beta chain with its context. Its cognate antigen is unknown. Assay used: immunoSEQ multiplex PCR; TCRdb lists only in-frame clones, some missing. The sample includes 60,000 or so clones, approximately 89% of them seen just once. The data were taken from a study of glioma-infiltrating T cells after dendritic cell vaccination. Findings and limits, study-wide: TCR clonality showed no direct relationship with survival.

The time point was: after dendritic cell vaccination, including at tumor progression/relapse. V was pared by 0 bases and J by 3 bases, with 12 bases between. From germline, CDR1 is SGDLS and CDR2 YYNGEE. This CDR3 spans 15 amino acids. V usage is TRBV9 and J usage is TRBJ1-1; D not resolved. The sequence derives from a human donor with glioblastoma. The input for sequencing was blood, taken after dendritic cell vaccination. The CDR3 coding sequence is TGTGCCAGCAGCGTAGGAGGAGGGCAAGACACTGAAGCTTTCTTT. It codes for CASSVGGGQDTEAFF.